This record concerns one TCR beta chain sequence. The antigen is unknown. The length of the CDR3 is 17 residues. Trimming removed 4 bases from V and 4 bases from J; junction bases left unmatched: 10. CDR1 and CDR2 (germline): SGHRS, YFSETQ. The entry originates in a study of cytomegalovirus exposure and HLA in healthy donors. Study-level results: Immune exposure information available was restricted to CMV serostatus. A reported reduction in N-insertions relative to the roughly 710-donor mean was seen in an Asian-associated ancestry cluster in a later analysis. The study designated some 180 TCR beta chains cytomegalovirus-associated.

The PCR contained 60 Vbeta and 13 Jbeta primers. Sequencing used immunoSEQ multiplex PCR; TCRdb keeps in-frame clones, though not all of them. Of 30,000 to 40,000 clones listed, roughly 79% are singletons. The sequence was collected from a woman aged 40-49 years in good health and CMV-seronegative. The sequenced material came from PBMCs. The chain combines TRBV5-1 with TRBJ2-1, with TRBD2 identical over 11 bases. CDR3 nucleotides: TGCGCCAGCAGCCGCTCTAGCGGGGGGACCTCTTACAATGAGCAGTTCTTC. Amino acid sequence: CASSRSSGGTSYNEQFF. Together with reference TRBV5-1 and TRBJ2-1, the CDR3 gives the full variable domain: KAGVTQTPRYLIKTRGQQVTLSCSPISGHRSVSWYQQTPGQGLQFLFEYFSETQRNKGNFPGRFSGRQFSNSRSEMNVSTLELGDSALYLCASSRSSGGTSYNEQFFGPGTRLTVL.